These 31 T cell receptor beta chains came from one sample sequenced in a study of blood T cell repertoires in COVID-19. Some clones are missing from TCRdb's copy, which holds only in-frame ones; the method was immunoSEQ multiplex PCR. The table has 300,000 to 350,000 clones, around 90% seen once; the top ten hold around 0.93%. The material sequenced was peripheral blood. The receptors derive from a middle-aged woman with COVID-19, enrolled during active disease.

The V gene is TRBV28, the J gene TRBJ1-2; TRBD1 aligns across 8 bases. Germline loops: CDR1 MDHEN, CDR2 SYDVKM. The CDR3 runs to 18 residues. J lost 2 bases, V lost 5 bases, and 16 bases had no gene match. CDR3 sequence reads: CASSGPPSLRQGNYGYTF. The DNA of the CDR3 is TGTGCCAGCAGTGGGCCGCCATCCCTGAGACAGGGGAACTATGGCTACACCTTC.

The rearrangement links TRBV7-8 to TRBJ2-3, with 11 bases lining up with TRBD2. CDR3 size: 18 residues. In germline, CDR1 is SGHVS, CDR2 FQNEAQ. The V segment lost 0 bases and the J segment 0 bases; nucleotides outside the gene matches: 5. As DNA, the CDR3 is TGTGCCAGCAGCTTAGCGCACACTAGCGGGAGAAGCACAGATACGCAGTATTTT. Translating gives CASSLAHTSGRSTDTQYF.

The chain has TRBV6-5 and TRBJ2-5; D gene uncertain. From germline, CDR1 is MNHEY and CDR2 SVGAGI. This CDR3 has 14 amino acids. Trimming pared 2 bases from V and 3 bases from J, leaving 10 bases between. For the CDR3, the DNA is TGTGCCAGCAGTTACAATGGCGGAGAAGAGACCCAGTACTTC. Amino acid sequence: CASSYNGGEETQYF.

This sequence joins TRBV5-1 and TRBJ2-7; TRBD1 matches at 10 bases. The CDR3 runs to 16 residues. Germline V gene lookup returns CDR1 SGHRS and CDR2 YFSETQ. J was trimmed by 6 bases and V by 0 bases; bases with no gene match: 9. CDR3 nucleotide sequence: TGCGCCAGCAGCTTGGCCTCGGGACAGGGGTTTCGCGAGCAGTACTTC. Its translation: CASSLASGQGFREQYF.

J is TRBJ2-7 and V is TRBV15, with unresolved D. The germline V and J ends were trimmed by 2 bases and 0 bases, with 8 bases remaining between them. This CDR3 spans 14 amino acids. Germline V gives CDR1 LNHNV, CDR2 YYDKDF (reference sequence). The CDR3 region is CATSRSGHSYEQYF. CDR3 in DNA: TGTGCCACCAGCAGATCCGGTCACTCCTACGAGCAGTACTTC.

This chain joins TRBV7-2 and TRBJ1-6; 7 bases agree with TRBD1. V lost 1 base and J lost 10; bases outside the gene matches: 1. The CDR3 consists of 13 residues. Germline CDR1 is SGHTA and CDR2 is FQGNSA. DNA of the CDR3: TGTGCCAGCAGCTTAGACAGGGGATCACCCCTCCACTTT. It specifies CASSLDRGSPLHF.

CDR3 sequence: CASSQGTIQPQHF. As DNA, the CDR3 is TGCGCCAGCAGCCAAGGGACTATTCAGCCCCAGCATTTT. The rearrangement links TRBV4-1 to TRBJ1-5; D remains unclear. CDR1 is MGHRA and CDR2 is YSYEKL in the germline V gene. The CDR3 contains 13 residues. V lost 1 base, J lost 6 bases, and 7 bases lay in between.

The chain joins TRBV12-5 to TRBJ2-7, with D possibly matching TRBD2 (6 bases). With 2 bases removed from V and 4 bases from J, the gap between germline ends came to 12 bases. This CDR3 is built from 14 residues. Germline V gene lookup returns CDR1 LGHNT and CDR2 FRNRAP. Here the CDR3 reads CASGLKGLPYEQYF. In DNA, the CDR3 is TGTGCTAGTGGTTTGAAGGGACTCCCATACGAGCAGTACTTC.

The chain is built from TRBV18 and TRBJ1-1; no firm D call. Per the germline V gene, CDR1 is KGHSH and CDR2 is LQKENI. The CDR3 extends over 14 amino acids. The germline V and J ends were trimmed by 3 bases and 1 base, with 9 bases remaining between them. The DNA of the CDR3 is TGTGCCAGCTCACCGGAGGCCTGGAACACTGAAGCTTTCTTT. Translation: CASSPEAWNTEAFF.

The gene calls are TRBV5-1 and TRBJ1-2; the match to TRBD1 covers 9 bases. Looked up from germline, CDR1 is SGHRS and CDR2 is YFSETQ. This CDR3 has 17 residues. J gave up 5 bases and V 2 bases, and 13 bases lay outside the gene matches. This CDR3 reads CASSLGTGTVKEYGYTF. In DNA, the CDR3 is TGCGCCAGCAGCTTAGGGACAGGGACTGTGAAGGAGTATGGCTACACCTTC.

This chain links TRBV14 with TRBJ2-3; D possibly corresponds to TRBD2 (5 bases). Trimming stripped 3 bases from V and 8 bases from J, with 12 bases between. CDR1 SGHDN and CDR2 FVKESK come from the germline V gene. The CDR3 sequence is 13 residues long. The CDR3 sequence is CASSHGRRSTQYF. As DNA, the CDR3 is TGTGCCAGCAGCCACGGGCGGAGGAGTACGCAGTATTTT. Using reference TRBV14 and TRBJ2-3 for the parts outside the CDR3, the full variable domain is EAGVTQFPSHSVIEKGQTVTLRCDPISGHDNLYWYRRVMGKEIKFLLHFVKESKQDESGMPNNRFLAERTGGTYSTLKVQPAELEDSGVYFCASSHGRRSTQYFGPGTRLTVL.

The chain employs TRBV7-2 and TRBJ2-2, with D possibly TRBD2 on 5 matching bases. This CDR3 spans 16 amino acids. V lost 5 bases, J lost 0 bases, and 13 bases lay in between. Germline loops: CDR1 SGHTA, CDR2 FQGNSA. The CDR3 here is CASSPLGGSNTGELFF. In DNA form, the CDR3 reads TGTGCCAGCAGCCCCCTAGGCGGGTCGAACACCGGGGAGCTGTTTTTT.

The chain couples TRBV7-6 to TRBJ2-3; D is unclear. Trimming stripped 2 bases from V and 1 base from J, with 10 bases between. The CDR3 is 15 residues long. Germline V gene lookup returns CDR1 SGHVS and CDR2 FNYEAQ. The CDR3 coding sequence is TGTGCCAGCAGCTTAATTCCGCTACGCACAGATACGCAGTATTTT. This encodes CASSLIPLRTDTQYF.

The rearrangement links TRBV5-8 to TRBJ1-3; D is possibly TRBD1 (5 bases). CDR1 and CDR2 from the germline V gene are SGHTS and YDEGEE. The CDR3 runs 13 residues. The V and J ends lost 1 base and 4 bases respectively, with 6 bases between them. CDR3 DNA sequence: TGTGCCAGCAGCTTGTCAGGGGGAAACACCATATATTTT. It is translated as CASSLSGGNTIYF.

The rearrangement uses TRBV5-1 and TRBJ2-3; TRBD1 agrees at 7 bases. CDR3 length: 16 amino acids. V was pared by 4 bases and J by 2 bases, with 10 bases of the junction left unmatched. From germline, CDR1 is SGHRS and CDR2 YFSETQ. CDR3 loop: CASSRIGGQITDTQYF. The CDR3 region has the DNA TGCGCCAGCAGCCGGATTGGGGGACAGATCACAGATACGCAGTATTTT.

As DNA, the CDR3 is TGTGCCAGCAGCCCAGGGATAGCGGATGGCTACACCTTC. Translating it yields CASSPGIADGYTF. The J gene is TRBJ1-2, the V gene TRBV6-5, with D perhaps TRBD1 (5 bases). Germline CDR1 is MNHEY and CDR2 is SVGAGI. V was shortened by 6 bases and J by 6 bases, with 14 bases between the two germline ends. There are 13 residues in the CDR3.

CDR3 in amino acids: CASRAGTEAFF. The CDR3 DNA follows: TGTGCCAGCCGGGCGGGGACTGAAGCTTTCTTT. V usage is TRBV28 and J usage is TRBJ1-1; the D is unclear. CDR3 length: 11 amino acids. V was cut by 8 bases and J by 5 bases, with 9 bases left in between. Germline CDR1 and CDR2: MDHEN and SYDVKM.

A note on this clone: The junction does not match germline at one end; this may be a read error. The V and J genes are TRBV12-3 or TRBV12-4 and TRBJ1-6, with unresolved D. The CDR3 consists of 12 residues. CDR3 protein: CASSSYNSPLHF. The CDR3, as DNA: TGTGCCAGCAGTTCCTACAATTCACCCCTCCACTTT.

This chain connects TRBV29-1 to TRBJ2-5; a possible D gene is TRBD1 (5 bases). Germline CDR1 reads SQVTM; CDR2 reads ANQGSEA. The CDR3 sequence is 13 residues long. V was shortened by 2 bases and J by 5 bases, with 12 bases between the two germline ends. CDR3 amino acids: CSVETGDTETQYF. CDR3 sequence (DNA): TGCAGCGTTGAAACAGGCGACACGGAGACCCAGTACTTC.

This clone appeared once. The chain joins TRBV30 to TRBJ1-2; D is ambiguous. Germline CDR1 is GTSNPN and CDR2 is SVGIG (reference sequence). This CDR3 has 12 amino acids. V was pared by 5 bases and J by 1 base, with 8 bases between. The CDR3 DNA sequence: TGTGCCTGGGGACGGGTTAACTATGGCTACACCTTC. Translation gives CAWGRVNYGYTF.

The chain employs TRBV19 and TRBJ2-7; the match to TRBD1 covers 10 bases. CDR3 length: 14 residues. Germline V gene data show CDR1 as LNHDA and CDR2 as SQIVND (reference sequence). The trim removed 6 bases at V and 3 bases at J, leaving 5 bases unmatched. The CDR3 loop is CASRGTGAHYEQYF. DNA for the CDR3: TGTGCCAGTAGGGGGACAGGGGCCCACTACGAGCAGTACTTC.

The rearrangement uses TRBV4-2 and TRBJ1-1; D may be TRBD1 (6 bases). CDR3 length: 15 amino acids. CDR1 is LGHNA, CDR2 YNFKEQ, per germline. Deletions cut 3 bases from V and 5 bases from J, with 16 bases between. CDR3 protein: CASSHGHRDRTEAFF. DNA of the CDR3: TGTGCCAGCAGCCATGGTCACAGGGACCGGACTGAAGCTTTCTTT.

This clone was detected a few times. This chain links TRBV29-1 with TRBJ2-5, with TRBD1 identical over 9 bases. CDR1 and CDR2 from the germline V gene are SQVTM and ANQGSEA. With 7 bases clipped from V and 5 bases from J, the junction kept 5 bases outside the gene matches. The CDR3 totals 12 residues. Here the CDR3 DNA reads TGCAGCGCTGGGACAGGGATGGAGACCCAGTACTTC. The encoded protein is CSAGTGMETQYF.

The chain carries TRBV5-4 and TRBJ1-2, with 7 bases identical to TRBD1. The CDR3 has 14 amino acids. Trimming cost V 5 bases and J 4 bases; bases outside gene matches: 8. CDR1 is SGHNT, CDR2 YYREEE, per germline (reference sequence). The CDR3 sequence is CASSRPGQFYGYTF. The DNA of the CDR3 is TGTGCCAGCAGTAGACCGGGACAGTTCTATGGCTACACCTTC.

V gene TRBV4-3 combines with J gene TRBJ2-7; TRBD2 might be the D (7 bases). The germline CDR1 and CDR2 sequences are LGHNA and YSLEER. Trimming took 1 base from V and 2 from J, leaving 12 bases between them. The CDR3 consists of 15 residues. In DNA form, the CDR3 reads TGCGCCAGCAGCCAAGGGGGGGGGCAGGCCTACGAGCAGTACTTC. It is translated as CASSQGGGQAYEQYF.

The count of this clone is one. This chain uses TRBV2 with TRBJ1-4; the D gene is possibly TRBD1 (6 bases). Trimming took 6 bases from V and 10 from J, leaving 21 bases between them. CDR1 and CDR2 from the germline V gene are SNHLY and FYNNEI. The CDR3 has 15 amino acids. The CDR3 coding sequence is TGTGCCAGCAGGGGGACAAGGGGGTTTCAGGGAAAACTGTTTTTT. As protein: CASRGTRGFQGKLFF.

This clone was picked up one time. This chain links TRBV5-1 with TRBJ2-3, with D perhaps matching TRBD1 (5 bases). Trimming removed 4 bases at V and 0 bases at J, with 18 bases between. Germline-derived CDR1 and CDR2 are SGHRS and YFSETQ. This CDR3 is 17 amino acids long. Here the CDR3 reads CASSPSAGSPSTDTQYF. CDR3 coding DNA: TGCGCCAGCAGCCCCTCCGCAGGGTCCCCTAGCACAGATACGCAGTATTTT.

The chain has TRBV5-1 and TRBJ1-2, with 8 bases fitting TRBD1. The J segment lost 3 bases and the V segment lost 3 bases, leaving 7 bases of the junction unmatched. Looked up from germline, CDR1 is SGHRS and CDR2 is YFSETQ. This CDR3 spans 15 amino acids. The CDR3 loop reads CASSSAGGSYYGYTF. CDR3 DNA sequence: TGCGCCAGCAGCTCTGCAGGGGGCTCATACTATGGCTACACCTTC.

V gene TRBV19 combines with J gene TRBJ2-7; TRBD2 aligns across 15 bases. With 3 bases clipped from V and 0 bases from J, the junction kept 6 bases outside the gene matches. The germline gives CDR1 LNHDA, CDR2 SQIVND (reference sequence). The CDR3 is 18 residues long. This chain's CDR3 is CASSIAGTSGRRSYEQYF. CDR3 nucleotides: TGTGCCAGTAGTATCGCTGGGACTAGCGGGAGGCGCTCCTACGAGCAGTACTTC.

This chain joins TRBV11-3 and TRBJ2-3; TRBD2 matches 7 bases. V shed 2 bases and J 3 bases; nucleotides not matched to a gene: 5. The CDR3 extends over 15 amino acids. The germline CDR1 and CDR2 sequences are SGHNT and YENEEA. The CDR3, as DNA: TGTGCCAGCAGCTTAAGCGTACTAGCGACAGATACGCAGTATTTT. Translated: CASSLSVLATDTQYF.

The chain couples TRBV7-2 to TRBJ2-6; 8 positions agree with TRBD1. Germline V gives CDR1 SGHTA, CDR2 FQGNSA. The CDR3 spans 15 residues. With 5 bases clipped from V and 2 bases from J, the junction kept 2 bases outside the gene matches. The DNA of the CDR3 is TGTGCCAGCAGCCCCAGGGGGCCTGGGGCCAACGTCCTGACTTTC. This translates into CASSPRGPGANVLTF.